This T cell receptor (beta chain) appears in the sequencing data of a study of cytomegalovirus exposure and HLA in healthy donors. With 60 Vbeta and 13 Jbeta primers, the PCR was carried out. Sequencing was performed with immunoSEQ multiplex PCR; in TCRdb, only in-frame clones are kept and a portion is missing. This table holds 150,000 to 200,000 clones, approximately 80% found once. Germline CDR1 and CDR2: ENHRY and SYGVKD. The CDR3 extends over 14 amino acids. Trimming removed 5 bases from V and 5 bases from J, with 14 bases in between. The source is a woman in her thirties or forties in good health and CMV-seronegative. The chain joins TRBV10-3 to TRBJ2-3; TRBD2 is a possible D gene (6 bases). Sequencing was performed on PBMCs. The CDR3 sequence: CAISYPGTLDTQYF. The CDR3 DNA reads TGTGCCATCAGTTACCCCGGGACTTTAGATACGCAGTATTTT.